This TCR beta chain is from a study of post-analysis software for immune sequencing data. Across the whole study: There were relapsing-remitting, secondary progressive and progressive-relapsing multiple sclerosis among the disease courses included. General observations from the study: TRBV5-6, TRBV5-1 and TRBV20-1 were among a few TRBV segments more frequent in patients than controls. Same-batch samples co-clustered strongly by F measure.

Concerning this clonotype itself: The antigen is not known.

Germline CDR1 reads SGHRS; CDR2 reads YFSETQ. Trimming took off 1 base at V and 0 bases at J, with 10 bases between the two ends. This CDR3 contains 16 residues. TCR beta cDNA libraries had unique molecular identifiers. cDNA molecules numbering about 490,000 came from roughly 0.93 to 9.6 million T cells. TCRdb passed the PCR reads through MiXCR, listing each CDR3 protein once. Here the sample spans hundreds of thousands of distinct CDR3 sequences, 55% to 70% being singletons. Sequencing was carried out using blood. This chain uses TRBV5-1 with TRBJ2-2; possible D gene TRBD2, 7 bases. The sequence was collected from a girl aged 2 to 10 with multiple sclerosis. The CDR3 spells CASSLQGRANTGELFF. CDR3 nucleotides: TGCGCCAGCAGCTTGCAGGGGAGGGCGAACACCGGGGAGCTGTTTTTT.